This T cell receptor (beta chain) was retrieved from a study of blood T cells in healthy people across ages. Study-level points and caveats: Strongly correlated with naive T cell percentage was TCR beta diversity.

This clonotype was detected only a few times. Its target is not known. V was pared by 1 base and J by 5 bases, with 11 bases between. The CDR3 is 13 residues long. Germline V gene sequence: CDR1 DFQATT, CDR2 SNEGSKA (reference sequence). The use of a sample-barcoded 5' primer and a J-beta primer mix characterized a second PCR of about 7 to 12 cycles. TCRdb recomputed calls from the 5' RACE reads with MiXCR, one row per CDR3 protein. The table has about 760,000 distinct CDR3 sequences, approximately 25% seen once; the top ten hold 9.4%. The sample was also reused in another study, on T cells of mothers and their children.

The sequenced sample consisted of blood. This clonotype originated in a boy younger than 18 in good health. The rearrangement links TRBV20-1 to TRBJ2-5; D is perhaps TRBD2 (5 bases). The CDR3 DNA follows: TGCAGTGCTAGAGGGTTTGGGGAGGAGACCCAGTACTTC. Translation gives CSARGFGEETQYF.